The text below deals with one T cell receptor (beta chain). In Seattle, patients joined the study during active infection and were tracked longitudinally. The CDR3 consists of 15 residues. V was clipped by 4 bases and J by 1 base, with 14 bases between them. Per the germline V gene, CDR1 is SGHRS and CDR2 is YFSETQ. This entry comes from a study of blood T cell repertoires in COVID-19. Clones were read by immunoSEQ multiplex PCR, and TCRdb kept only the in-frame ones, dropping some. This table holds about 350,000 clones, about nine tenths found once. The rearrangement links TRBV5-1 to TRBJ1-2; no clear D gene. This TCR came from a woman in her fifties or sixties with COVID-19, enrolled during active disease. The sequenced sample was peripheral blood. The CDR3 sequence: CASSPSRGRNYGYTF. CDR3 DNA: TGCGCCAGCAGCCCATCGCGAGGGCGTAACTATGGCTACACCTTC.